Listed here is a single TCR beta chain. The antigen remains undetermined. The data belong to a study of shared clonotypes between healthy human individuals. The donors were adults (healthy and HIV-negative) with no recent acute infections or vaccinations. Every one of the donors was a Caucasian adult that lived in Nashville, Tennessee. The method was immunoSEQ multiplex PCR; TCRdb's version includes in-frame clones alone and lacks a portion of them. The sample carries fewer than 1.8 million clones, 98% to 99% recorded once. Study-level points and caveats: Few donors limited the genetic and exposure-history diversity represented.

The receptor's source is a man younger than 45 in good health. Sequenced material: naive CD4+ T cells sorted from blood. Subset denoted: CD45RA+ positively selected.

The CDR3 reads CASSVPLAGVGETQYF. CDR3 in DNA: TGCGCCAGCAGCGTTCCACTAGCGGGAGTTGGAGAGACCCAGTACTTC. The chain couples TRBV5-1 to TRBJ2-5, with 11 bases that match TRBD2. Per germline, CDR1 SGHRS and CDR2 YFSETQ. CDR3 length: 16 residues. V lost 4 bases and J lost 4; bases outside the gene matches: 9.